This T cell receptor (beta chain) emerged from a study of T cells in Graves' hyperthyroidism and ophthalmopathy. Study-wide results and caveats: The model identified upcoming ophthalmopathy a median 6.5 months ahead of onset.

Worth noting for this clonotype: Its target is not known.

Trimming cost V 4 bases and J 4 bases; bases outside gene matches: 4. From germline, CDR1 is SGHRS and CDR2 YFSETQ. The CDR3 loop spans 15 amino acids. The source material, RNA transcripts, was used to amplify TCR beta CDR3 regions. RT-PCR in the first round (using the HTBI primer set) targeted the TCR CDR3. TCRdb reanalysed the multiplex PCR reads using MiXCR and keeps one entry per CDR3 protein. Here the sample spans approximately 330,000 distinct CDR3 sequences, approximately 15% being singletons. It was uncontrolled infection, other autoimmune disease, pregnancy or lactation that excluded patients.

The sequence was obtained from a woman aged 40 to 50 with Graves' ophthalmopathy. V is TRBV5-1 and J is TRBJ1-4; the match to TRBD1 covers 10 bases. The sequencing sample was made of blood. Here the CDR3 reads CASSQGTGDNEKLFF. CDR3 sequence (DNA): TGCGCCAGCAGCCAGGGGACAGGGGATAATGAAAAACTGTTTTTT. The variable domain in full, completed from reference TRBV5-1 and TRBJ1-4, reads KAGVTQTPRYLIKTRGQQVTLSCSPISGHRSVSWYQQTPGQGLQFLFEYFSETQRNKGNFPGRFSGRQFSNSRSEMNVSTLELGDSALYLCASSQGTGDNEKLFFGSGTQLSVL.